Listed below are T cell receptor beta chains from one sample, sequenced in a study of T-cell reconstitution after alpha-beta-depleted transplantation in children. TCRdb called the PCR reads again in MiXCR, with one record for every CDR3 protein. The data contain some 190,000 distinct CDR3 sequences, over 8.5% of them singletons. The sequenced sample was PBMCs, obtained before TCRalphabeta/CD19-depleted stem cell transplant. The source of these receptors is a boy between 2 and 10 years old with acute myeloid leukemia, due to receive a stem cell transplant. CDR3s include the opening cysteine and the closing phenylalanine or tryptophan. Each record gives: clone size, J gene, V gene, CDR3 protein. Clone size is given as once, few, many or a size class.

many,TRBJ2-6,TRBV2,CASSGQGAQGANVLTF
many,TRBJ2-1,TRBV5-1,CASSVGTSGSYNEQFF
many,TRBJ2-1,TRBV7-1,CASSSRDIAGGPGISPRWGDEQFF
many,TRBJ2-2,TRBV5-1,CASSLLAGKAGELFF
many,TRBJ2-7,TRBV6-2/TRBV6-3,CASSYSGTSDYEQYF
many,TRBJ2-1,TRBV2,CASPRAGGIYNEQFF
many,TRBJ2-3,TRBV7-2,CASSFPDDRVPSNAQYF
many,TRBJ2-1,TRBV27,CASSLHLGEIYNEQFF
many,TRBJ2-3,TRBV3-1,CASSQERRAGGGDTQYF
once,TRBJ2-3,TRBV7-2,CASSLGVSGAGDTQYF
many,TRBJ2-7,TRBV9,CASSPRAEGGEQYF